The 28 T cell receptor beta chains below were found in one sample sequenced in a study of cytomegalovirus exposure and HLA in healthy donors. 60 Vbeta and 13 Jbeta primers were used in PCR. Assay: immunoSEQ multiplex PCR; the TCRdb copy retains only in-frame clones and omits some. The repertoire holds roughly 150,000 clones, with just over 75% as singletons. Source material: PBMCs. These receptors were obtained from a man in his forties in good health and CMV-seronegative.

This chain connects TRBV5-1 to TRBJ2-3; D might be TRBD2 (6 bases). Trimming cost V 4 bases and J 4 bases, with 13 bases left between them. Germline V gives CDR1 SGHRS, CDR2 YFSETQ. The CDR3 length is 14 residues. The CDR3 spells CASSLRDSADTQYF. The CDR3 coding sequence is TGCGCCAGCAGCCTCCGGGACTCAGCAGATACGCAGTATTTT. The full variable domain, with the rest looked up from reference TRBV5-1 and TRBJ2-3, is KAGVTQTPRYLIKTRGQQVTLSCSPISGHRSVSWYQQTPGQGLQFLFEYFSETQRNKGNFPGRFSGRQFSNSRSEMNVSTLELGDSALYLCASSLRDSADTQYFGPGTRLTVL.

This chain uses TRBV6-1 with TRBJ2-1, with a possible D match to TRBD2 (6 bases). The CDR3 contains 14 residues. The V end lost 4 bases, the J end lost 7 bases, and 14 bases lay between the germline ends. CDR1 is MNHNS, CDR2 SASEGT, per germline. This CDR3 reads CASSGGTWGNEQFF. The CDR3 bases are TGTGCCAGCAGTGGAGGGACTTGGGGGAATGAGCAGTTCTTC.

The V and J genes are TRBV6-6 and TRBJ2-7, with 7 bases lining up with TRBD1. The V gene's germline CDR1 is MNHNY and CDR2 SVGAGI (reference sequence). Trimming removed 5 bases from V and 5 bases from J; junction bases left unmatched: 6. The CDR3 contains 13 residues. As DNA, the CDR3 is TGTGCCAGCAGTAAGACAGGGCGGCACGAGCAGTACGTC. It is translated as CASSKTGRHEQYV.

This clone occurred a few times. The chain couples TRBV4-1 to TRBJ1-2; D not certain. The ends were cut back, 0 bases at V and 1 base at J, with 9 bases in the middle. The CDR3 length is 15 residues. Germline V CDR1 and CDR2: MGHRA, YSYEKL. In nucleotides, the CDR3 is TGCGCCAGCAGCCAAGATGGGCAGATTAACTATGGCTACACCTTC. Amino acid sequence: CASSQDGQINYGYTF.

This clone was counted between two and nine times. This sequence joins TRBV6-4 and TRBJ1-3; D call uncertain. This CDR3 spans 15 amino acids. In germline, CDR1 is MRHNA, CDR2 SNTAGT. The germline V and J ends were trimmed by 7 bases and 4 bases, with 17 bases remaining between them. The DNA for the CDR3 is TGTGCCAGCACAAGATCGGGCGGGAGGGGAAACACCATATATTTT. This translates into CASTRSGGRGNTIYF.

CDR3 DNA: TGCGCCAGCAGCTTCGGGACTAGCGGTCGGGGTACGCAGTATTTT. It encodes CASSFGTSGRGTQYF. The chain combines TRBV5-1 with TRBJ2-3; 11 nucleotides line up with TRBD2. The CDR3 has 15 residues. CDR1 and CDR2 (germline): SGHRS, YFSETQ. The trim removed 2 bases at V and 8 bases at J, leaving 7 bases unmatched. The entire variable domain, with the rest obtained from reference TRBV5-1 and TRBJ2-3, is as follows: KAGVTQTPRYLIKTRGQQVTLSCSPISGHRSVSWYQQTPGQGLQFLFEYFSETQRNKGNFPGRFSGRQFSNSRSEMNVSTLELGDSALYLCASSFGTSGRGTQYFGPGTRLTVL.

The genes are TRBV4-1 and TRBJ1-4; no firm D call. Germline lookup yields CDR1 MGHRA and CDR2 YSYEKL. The CDR3 loop spans 16 amino acids. Trimming pared 1 base from V and 7 bases from J, leaving 16 bases between. The CDR3 nucleotides read TGCGCCAGCAGCCAAGTCCGGAGGGTATCGGGTGAAAAACTGTTTTTT. Translating it yields CASSQVRRVSGEKLFF.

The rearrangement joins TRBV30 to TRBJ1-2, with a weak D call TRBD1 (5 bases). The ends were cut back, 5 bases at V and 0 bases at J, with 7 bases in the middle. Germline V gene sequence: CDR1 GTSNPN, CDR2 SVGIG (reference sequence). This CDR3 is 12 amino acids long. The CDR3 spells CAWDRANYGYTF. The CDR3, as DNA: TGTGCCTGGGACAGAGCTAACTATGGCTACACCTTC.

CDR3 sequence (DNA): TGTGCCAGCAGTCTAACGGTAACCACAGATACGCAGTATTTT. Translating gives CASSLTVTTDTQYF. The V gene is TRBV2, the J gene TRBJ2-3; D remains ambiguous. V lost 5 bases and J 2 bases, leaving 11 bases between the germline ends. Germline V gene lookup returns CDR1 SNHLY and CDR2 FYNNEI. This CDR3 is 14 amino acids long.

This chain links TRBV11-2 with TRBJ2-7, with TRBD2 matching 10 bases. V lost 4 bases to trimming and J lost 11 bases; unmatched junction nucleotides: 8. Germline assignment: CDR1 SGHAT and CDR2 FQNNGV. CDR3 length: 13 residues. The DNA for the CDR3 is TGTGCCAGCAGCTCGACCAGCGGGAGGGGGGAGTACTTC. It codes for CASSSTSGRGEYF.

V usage is TRBV10-2 and J usage is TRBJ2-5; 8 nucleotides match TRBD2. CDR1 and CDR2 from the germline V gene are WSHSY and SAAADI. The CDR3 contains 16 residues. The V segment lost 2 bases and the J segment 5 bases; nucleotides outside the gene matches: 10. The CDR3 reads CASSEPPGTRDETQYF. The CDR3 DNA follows: TGCGCCAGCAGTGAGCCCCCGGGGACTAGAGACGAGACCCAGTACTTC.

This clone was observed a handful of times. This chain joins TRBV6-6 and TRBJ2-7, with D perhaps matching TRBD2 (6 bases). V lost 5 bases and J lost 1, with 9 bases in between. This CDR3 comprises 13 residues. Germline-derived CDR1 and CDR2 are MNHNY and SVGAGI (reference sequence). This CDR3 is CASSRLESYEQYV. As DNA, the CDR3 is TGTGCCAGCAGTCGACTAGAATCCTACGAGCAGTACGTC.

This rearrangement joins TRBV15 to TRBJ2-5; the D gene is possibly TRBD1 (6 bases). CDR1 and CDR2 (germline): LNHNV, YYDKDF (reference sequence). Trimming took 6 bases from V and 5 from J, leaving 10 bases between them. This CDR3 has 12 amino acids. The CDR3 DNA sequence: TGTGCCACCAGGACAGGCGGGGAGACCCAGTACTTC. This translates into CATRTGGETQYF.

The V and J genes are TRBV2 and TRBJ2-1; D perhaps matches TRBD1 (6 bases). CDR3 length equals 15 residues. V was cut by 5 bases and J by 4 bases, with 15 bases left in between. In germline, CDR1 is SNHLY, CDR2 FYNNEI. The CDR3 nucleotides are TGTGCCAGCAGTTACAACTCAGGGGCTTACAATGAGCAGTTCTTC. Translated: CASSYNSGAYNEQFF.

On this clone: The junction departs from the called germline gene at one end, perhaps through a read error. The genes are TRBV7-9 and TRBJ1-4; D gene unclear. From germline, CDR1 is SEHNR and CDR2 FQNEAQ (reference sequence). The CDR3 loop spans 12 amino acids. CDR3: CSSSFPGEKLFF. The CDR3 DNA reads as TGTTCCAGCAGCTTCCCAGGCGAAAAACTGTTTTTT.

The chain recombines TRBV2 with TRBJ1-2; 8 nucleotides line up with TRBD1. J was trimmed by 4 bases and V by 7 bases; bases with no gene match: 8. The CDR3 runs to 14 residues. Looked up from germline, CDR1 is SNHLY and CDR2 is FYNNEI. The CDR3 loop reads CASTQQTGAYGYTF. The CDR3 DNA reads as TGTGCCAGCACCCAACAGACAGGGGCCTATGGCTACACCTTC.

The gene calls are TRBV6-5 and TRBJ2-5, with a possible D match to TRBD1 (5 bases). Germline CDR1 and CDR2: MNHEY and SVGAGI. CDR3 length: 13 amino acids. Trimming took 6 bases from V and 2 from J, leaving 10 bases between them. CDR3 loop: CASSPDRQETQYF. In nucleotides, the CDR3 is TGTGCCAGCAGCCCAGACAGACAAGAGACCCAGTACTTC.

This chain joins TRBV25-1 and TRBJ2-5; D is perhaps TRBD1 (6 bases). Between the trimmed V and J ends, which lost 6 bases and 7 bases, there was a span of 21 bases. CDR1 is MGHDK and CDR2 is SYGVNS in the germline V gene. The CDR3 loop spans 15 amino acids. The CDR3 spells CASSPQGGLAGTQYF. CDR3 sequence (DNA): TGTGCCAGCAGCCCACAGGGCGGTTTAGCTGGGACCCAGTACTTC.

The V gene is TRBV5-1, the J gene TRBJ2-1; D is possibly TRBD2 (6 bases). Trimming took 4 bases from V and 0 from J, leaving 14 bases between them. The CDR3 spans 16 residues. CDR1 is SGHRS, CDR2 YFSETQ, per germline. CDR3 in amino acids: CASSAGTVASYNEQFF. In DNA, the CDR3 is TGCGCCAGCAGCGCGGGGACCGTCGCCTCCTACAATGAGCAGTTCTTC. The variable domain in full, completed from reference TRBV5-1 and TRBJ2-1, reads KAGVTQTPRYLIKTRGQQVTLSCSPISGHRSVSWYQQTPGQGLQFLFEYFSETQRNKGNFPGRFSGRQFSNSRSEMNVSTLELGDSALYLCASSAGTVASYNEQFFGPGTRLTVL.

V gene TRBV7-8 combines with J gene TRBJ1-2; no firm D call. Germline CDR1 reads SGHVS; CDR2 reads FQNEAQ. There are 15 residues in the CDR3. The germline V and J ends were trimmed by 5 bases and 0 bases, with 13 bases remaining between them. DNA of the CDR3: TGTGCCAGCAGCCCCGTCCCCCAGTCTAACTATGGCTACACCTTC. It codes for CASSPVPQSNYGYTF. Full variable domain (outside the CDR3, taken from reference TRBV7-8 and TRBJ1-2): GAGVSQSPRYKVAKRGQDVALRCDPISGHVSLFWYQQALGQGPEFLTYFQNEAQLDKSGLPSDRFFAERPEGSVSTLKIQRTQQEDSAVYLCASSPVPQSNYGYTFGSGTRLTVV.

This clone was picked up one time. The chain has TRBV15 and TRBJ1-2; tentatively, D is TRBD1 (5 bases). Trimming removed 3 bases at V and 8 bases at J, with 13 bases between. The CDR3 extends over 13 amino acids. Germline-derived CDR1 and CDR2 are LNHNV and YYDKDF (reference sequence). The chain's CDR3 is CATSRGLELGYTF. The CDR3 DNA reads TGTGCCACCAGCAGGGGACTGGAATTGGGCTACACCTTC.

The CDR3 sequence: CASSFVPGVNTEAFF. The CDR3 bases are TGTGCCAGCAGTTTCGTCCCAGGGGTGAACACTGAAGCTTTCTTT. The V and J genes are TRBV27 and TRBJ1-1; weak D call: TRBD1 (6 bases). Per the germline V gene, CDR1 is MNHEY and CDR2 is SMNVEV (reference sequence). The CDR3 is made up of 15 amino acids. Deletions cut 3 bases from V and 0 bases from J, with 11 bases between.

The chain employs TRBV6-1 and TRBJ1-1, with D possibly matching TRBD1 (5 bases). Germline-derived CDR1 and CDR2 are MNHNS and SASEGT. V was trimmed by 7 bases and J by 3 bases, leaving 12 bases between them. This CDR3 region has 13 residues. The CDR3 here is CASTGGAYTEAFF. The CDR3 DNA reads as TGTGCCAGCACCGGTGGGGCTTACACTGAAGCTTTCTTT.

Regarding this clone: Within the sample, other DNA sequences also encode this same CDR3. V and J are TRBV6-6 and TRBJ2-6; 9 bases are a match to TRBD2. J was trimmed by 2 bases and V by 8 bases; bases with no gene match: 1. The CDR3 spans 14 residues. Germline V gives CDR1 MNHNY, CDR2 SVGAGI (reference sequence). The CDR3 loop is CASGGGAGANVLTF. The CDR3 bases are TGTGCCAGCGGCGGGGGGGCTGGGGCCAACGTCCTGACTTTC.

The chain couples TRBV5-4 to TRBJ2-7, with TRBD2 matching 9 bases. The CDR3 runs 14 residues. Per the germline V gene, CDR1 is SGHNT and CDR2 is YYREEE (reference sequence). V lost 0 bases to trimming and J lost 10 bases; unmatched junction nucleotides: 8. CDR3 residues: CASSLGGSGSSQYV. Here the CDR3 DNA reads TGTGCCAGCAGCTTGGGGGGTAGCGGGAGCTCACAGTACGTC.

The chain is built from TRBV28 and TRBJ1-2, with 7 bases lining up with TRBD1. Germline loops: CDR1 MDHEN, CDR2 SYDVKM. The CDR3 loop spans 14 amino acids. The V and J ends lost 10 bases and 6 bases, in that order; junction bases with no gene match: 14. CDR3 region: CATRGGAGGNGYTF. The CDR3 nucleotides are TGTGCCACCAGGGGGGGGGCGGGAGGAAATGGCTACACCTTC.

This chain connects TRBV6-1 to TRBJ1-5; 8 bases are a match to TRBD1. The CDR3 consists of 14 residues. V lost 5 bases, J lost 7 bases, and 7 bases stayed unmatched. Germline CDR1 reads MNHNS; CDR2 reads SASEGT. The CDR3 nucleotides read TGTGCCAGCAGTACTCAGGGGGCCGGGCAGCCCCAGCATTTT. The encoded protein is CASSTQGAGQPQHF.

The sample holds a few counts of this clone. This sequence joins TRBV27 and TRBJ2-5; TRBD1 matches at 9 bases. Unmatched junction bases numbered 24, after V lost 1 base and J lost 3 bases. The CDR3 loop spans 22 amino acids. Germline values: CDR1 MNHEY, CDR2 SMNVEV (reference sequence). CDR3 DNA: TGTGCCAGCAGTTTATTCGCGGGACAGGGTTTTTACAGTGCCAGGGCGGAAGAGACCCAGTACTTC. This codes for CASSLFAGQGFYSARAEETQYF.